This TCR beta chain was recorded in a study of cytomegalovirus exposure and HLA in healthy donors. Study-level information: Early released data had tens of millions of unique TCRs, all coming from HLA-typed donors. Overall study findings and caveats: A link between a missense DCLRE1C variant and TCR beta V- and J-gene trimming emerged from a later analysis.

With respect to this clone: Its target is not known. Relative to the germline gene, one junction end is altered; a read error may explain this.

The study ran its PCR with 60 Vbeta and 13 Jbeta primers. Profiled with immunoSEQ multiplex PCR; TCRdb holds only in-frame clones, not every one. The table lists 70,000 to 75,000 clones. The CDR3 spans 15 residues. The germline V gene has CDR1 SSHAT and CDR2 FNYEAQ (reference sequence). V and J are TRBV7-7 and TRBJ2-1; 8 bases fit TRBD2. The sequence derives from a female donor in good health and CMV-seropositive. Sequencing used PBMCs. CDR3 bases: TGTGCTAGCAGCTTAGGCGGGGGGAAGTACAATGAGCAGTTCTTC. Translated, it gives CASSLGGGKYNEQFF.